This T cell receptor (beta chain) was recorded in a study of T cells of healthy individuals listed by TCRdb under 2018. Receptors were amplified or captured by 5' RACE. The sequencer listed for this sample is Illumina MiSeq. Using fastp at Q25 and MiXCR, TCRdb reprocessed the public reads and kept productive beta chains. One record per CDR3 amino acid sequence lists the most common genes and DNA. The sample table holds about 40,000 distinct CDR3 sequences, of which 4% to 5% were seen once. Of the sample, over 9% falls within the top ten clones. The CDR3 starts with the cysteine, ends with the phenylalanine, and has 15 residues. Only the CDR3 region is kept as DNA, spanning 45 bases read in frame from base 1. The junction shows trimming of 4 bases on V and 4 bases on J, plus 16 bases between the germline ends. CDR1 is given as LGHDT and CDR2 as YNNKEL, both from the germline V gene (reference sequence).

This clonotype occurred a few times. It lacks a known antigen. No base quality information exists; no much larger clone differs at one position. The chain uses TRBV3-1 and TRBJ2-5; the D gene cannot be resolved beyond TRBD1 or TRBD2, each matching 5 bases. The receptor was derived from a human donor in good health. In nucleotides, the sequence is TGTGCCAGCAGCCTAAGAATGGGGGATGGAGAGACCCAGTACTTC. It specifies CASSLRMGDGETQYF.